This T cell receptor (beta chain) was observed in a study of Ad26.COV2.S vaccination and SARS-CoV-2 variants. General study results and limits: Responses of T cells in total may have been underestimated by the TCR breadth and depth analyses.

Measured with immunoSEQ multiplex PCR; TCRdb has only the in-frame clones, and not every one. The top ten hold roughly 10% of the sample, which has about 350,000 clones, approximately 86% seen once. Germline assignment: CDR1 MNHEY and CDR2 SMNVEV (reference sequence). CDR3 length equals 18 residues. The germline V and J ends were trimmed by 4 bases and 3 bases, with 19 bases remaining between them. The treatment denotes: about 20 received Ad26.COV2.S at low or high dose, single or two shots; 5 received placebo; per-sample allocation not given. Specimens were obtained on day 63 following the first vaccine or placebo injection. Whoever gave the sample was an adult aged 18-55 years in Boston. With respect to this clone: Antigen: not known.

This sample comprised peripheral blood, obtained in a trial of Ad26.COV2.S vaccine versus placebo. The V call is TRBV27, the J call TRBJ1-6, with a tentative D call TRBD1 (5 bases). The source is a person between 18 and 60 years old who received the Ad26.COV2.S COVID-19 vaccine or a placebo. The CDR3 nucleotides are TGTGCCAGCAGTTACTCAGGGCTCCCCGGGAGCTATAATTCACCCCTCCACTTT. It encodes CASSYSGLPGSYNSPLHF.